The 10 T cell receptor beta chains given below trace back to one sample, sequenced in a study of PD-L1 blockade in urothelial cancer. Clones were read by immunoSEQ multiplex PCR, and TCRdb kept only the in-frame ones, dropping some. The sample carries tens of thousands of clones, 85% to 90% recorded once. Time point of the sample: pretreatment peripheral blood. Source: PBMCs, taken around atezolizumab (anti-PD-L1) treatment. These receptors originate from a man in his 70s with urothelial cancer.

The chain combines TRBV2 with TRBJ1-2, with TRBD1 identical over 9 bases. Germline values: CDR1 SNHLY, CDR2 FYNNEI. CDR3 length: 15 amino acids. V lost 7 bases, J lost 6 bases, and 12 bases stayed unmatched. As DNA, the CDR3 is TGTGCCAGCACCTTAGGGACAGGGTCCGGGGATGGCTACACCTTC. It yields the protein CASTLGTGSGDGYTF.

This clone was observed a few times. This CDR3 is CAISEYSRSYEQYF. CDR3 DNA: TGTGCCATCAGTGAGTACAGTCGCTCCTACGAGCAGTACTTC. V and J are TRBV10-3 and TRBJ2-7; no clear D. V shed 1 base and J shed 0 bases, with 7 bases lying between them. Germline values: CDR1 ENHRY, CDR2 SYGVKD. The CDR3 runs to 14 residues.

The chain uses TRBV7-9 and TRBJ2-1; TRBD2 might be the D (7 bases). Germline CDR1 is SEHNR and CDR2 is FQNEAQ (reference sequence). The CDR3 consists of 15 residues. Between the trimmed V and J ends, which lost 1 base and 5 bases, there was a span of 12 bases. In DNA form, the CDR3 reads TGTGCCAGCAGCTTAGAGGGGGGGAGGCACAATGAGCAGTTCTTC. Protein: CASSLEGGRHNEQFF.

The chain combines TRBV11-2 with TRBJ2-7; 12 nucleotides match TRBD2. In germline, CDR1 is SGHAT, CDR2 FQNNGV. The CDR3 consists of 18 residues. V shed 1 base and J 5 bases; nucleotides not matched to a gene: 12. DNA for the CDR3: TGTGCCAGCAGCTTAGTCTCACCTAGCGGGAGGGCCTTTAACGAGCAGTACTTC. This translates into CASSLVSPSGRAFNEQYF.

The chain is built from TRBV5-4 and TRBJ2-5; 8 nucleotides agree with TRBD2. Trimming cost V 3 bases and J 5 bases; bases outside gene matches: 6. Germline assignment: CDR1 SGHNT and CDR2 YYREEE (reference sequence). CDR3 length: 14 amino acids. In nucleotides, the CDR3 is TGTGCCAGCAGCTCCGGGGGGGCAGGGGAGACCCAGTACTTC. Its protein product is CASSSGGAGETQYF. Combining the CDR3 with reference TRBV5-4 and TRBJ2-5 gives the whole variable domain ETGVTQSPTHLIKTRGQQVTLRCSSQSGHNTVSWYQQALGQGPQFIFQYYREEENGRGNFPPRFSGLQFPNYSSELNVNALELDDSALYLCASSSGGAGETQYFGPGTRLLVL.

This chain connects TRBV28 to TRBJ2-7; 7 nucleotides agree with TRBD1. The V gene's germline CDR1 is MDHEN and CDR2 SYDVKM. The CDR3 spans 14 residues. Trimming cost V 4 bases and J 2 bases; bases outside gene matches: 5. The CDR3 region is CASSSGTVTYEQYF. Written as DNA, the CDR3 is TGTGCCAGCAGTTCGGGGACAGTAACCTACGAGCAGTACTTC.

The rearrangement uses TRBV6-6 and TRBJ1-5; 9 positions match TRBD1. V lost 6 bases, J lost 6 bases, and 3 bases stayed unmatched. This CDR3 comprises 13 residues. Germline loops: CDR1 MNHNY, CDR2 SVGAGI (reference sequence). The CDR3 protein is CASSGQGTQPQHF. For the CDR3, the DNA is TGTGCCAGCAGCGGACAGGGGACTCAGCCCCAGCATTTT.

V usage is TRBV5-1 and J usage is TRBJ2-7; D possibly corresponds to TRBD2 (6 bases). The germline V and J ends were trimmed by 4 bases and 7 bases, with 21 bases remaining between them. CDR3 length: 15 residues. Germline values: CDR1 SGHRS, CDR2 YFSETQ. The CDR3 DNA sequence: TGCGCCAGCAGCCAGGGAACGACTGCGGGATTAGAGCAGTACTTC. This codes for CASSQGTTAGLEQYF.

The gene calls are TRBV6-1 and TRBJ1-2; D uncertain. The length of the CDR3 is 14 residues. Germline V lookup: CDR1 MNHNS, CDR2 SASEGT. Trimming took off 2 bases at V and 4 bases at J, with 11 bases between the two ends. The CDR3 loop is CASSENTGFYGYTF. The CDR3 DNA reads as TGTGCCAGCAGTGAAAACACGGGATTCTATGGCTACACCTTC.

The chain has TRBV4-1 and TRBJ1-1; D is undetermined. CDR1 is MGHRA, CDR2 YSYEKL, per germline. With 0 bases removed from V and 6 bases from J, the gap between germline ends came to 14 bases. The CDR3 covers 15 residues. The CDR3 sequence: CASSQDPSSVAEAFF. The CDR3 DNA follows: TGCGCCAGCAGCCAAGATCCGAGCAGCGTCGCTGAAGCTTTCTTT.